One and the same sample provided the 2 T cell receptor beta chains below, sequenced in a study of T cell responses to AZD1222 COVID-19 vaccine. TCRdb's copy holds only in-frame clones and misses some; the assay was immunoSEQ multiplex PCR. The data hold some 130,000 clones, with around 90% observed a single time. The sample consisted of peripheral blood, taken on day 0 of AZD1222 vaccination. All receptors come from an adult in good health.

The genes are TRBV18 and TRBJ2-1; weak D call: TRBD2 (5 bases). This CDR3 has 16 residues. V dropped 6 bases and J dropped 0 bases, with 15 bases sitting between them. Germline V CDR1 and CDR2: KGHSH, LQKENI. The CDR3 sequence is CASSLDSASSYNEQFF. The CDR3 DNA reads as TGTGCCAGCTCCCTCGATAGCGCCAGCTCCTACAATGAGCAGTTCTTC.

V and J are TRBV19 and TRBJ1-3; no definite D call. Between the trimmed V and J ends, which lost 6 bases and 1 base, there was a span of 10 bases. CDR1 and CDR2 from the germline V gene are LNHDA and SQIVND (reference sequence). The CDR3 is 14 residues long. The CDR3 loop is CASSDRPSGNTIYF. CDR3 nucleotides: TGTGCCAGTAGCGATCGACCTTCTGGAAACACCATATATTTT. The whole variable domain, filled in from reference TRBV19 and TRBJ1-3, reads DGGITQSPKYLFRKEGQNVTLSCEQNLNHDAMYWYRQDPGQGLRLIYYSQIVNDFQKGDIAEGYSVSREKKESFPLTVTSAQKNPTAFYLCASSDRPSGNTIYFGEGSWLTVV.